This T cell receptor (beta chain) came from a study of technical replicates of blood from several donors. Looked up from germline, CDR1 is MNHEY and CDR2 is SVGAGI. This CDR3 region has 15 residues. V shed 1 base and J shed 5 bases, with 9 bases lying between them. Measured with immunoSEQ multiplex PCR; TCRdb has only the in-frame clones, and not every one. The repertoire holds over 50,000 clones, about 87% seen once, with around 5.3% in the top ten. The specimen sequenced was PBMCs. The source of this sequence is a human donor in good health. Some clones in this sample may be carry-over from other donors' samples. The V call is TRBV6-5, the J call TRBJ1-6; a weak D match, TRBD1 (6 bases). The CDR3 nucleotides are TGTGCCAGCAGTTACTGGACAGCCAATAATTCACCCCTCCACTTT. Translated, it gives CASSYWTANNSPLHF.